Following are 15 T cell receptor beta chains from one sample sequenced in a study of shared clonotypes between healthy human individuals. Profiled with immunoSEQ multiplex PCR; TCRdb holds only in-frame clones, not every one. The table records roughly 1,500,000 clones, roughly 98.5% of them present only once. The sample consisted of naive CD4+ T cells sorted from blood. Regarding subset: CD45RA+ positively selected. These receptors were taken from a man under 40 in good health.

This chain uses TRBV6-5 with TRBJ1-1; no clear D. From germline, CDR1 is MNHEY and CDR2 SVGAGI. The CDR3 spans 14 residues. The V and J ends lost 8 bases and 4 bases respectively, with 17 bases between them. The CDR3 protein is CASLRVDGFTEAFF. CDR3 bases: TGTGCCAGCCTACGGGTAGATGGGTTCACTGAAGCTTTCTTT.

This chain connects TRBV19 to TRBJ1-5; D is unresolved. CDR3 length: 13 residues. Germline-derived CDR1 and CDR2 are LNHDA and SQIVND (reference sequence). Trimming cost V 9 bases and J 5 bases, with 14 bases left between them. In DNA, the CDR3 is TGTGCCAGCCTCCTCGGGGATCATCAGCCCCAGCATTTT. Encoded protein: CASLLGDHQPQHF.

Here the CDR3 DNA reads TGTGCCAGTAGTACTCGACCAATCGGTTCCGTCCCAGGGACCCAGTACTTC. Its translation is CASSTRPIGSVPGTQYF. The V and J genes are TRBV19 and TRBJ2-5; D uncertain. V was pared by 4 bases and J by 7 bases, with 25 bases between. CDR3 length: 17 residues. CDR1 and CDR2 from the germline V gene are LNHDA and SQIVND (reference sequence).

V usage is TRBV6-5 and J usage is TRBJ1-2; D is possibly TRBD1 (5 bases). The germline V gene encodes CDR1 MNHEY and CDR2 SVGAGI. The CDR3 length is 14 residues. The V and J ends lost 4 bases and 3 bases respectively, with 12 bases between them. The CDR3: CASSFRRQHYGYTF. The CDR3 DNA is TGTGCCAGCAGTTTCCGACGACAGCACTATGGCTACACCTTC.

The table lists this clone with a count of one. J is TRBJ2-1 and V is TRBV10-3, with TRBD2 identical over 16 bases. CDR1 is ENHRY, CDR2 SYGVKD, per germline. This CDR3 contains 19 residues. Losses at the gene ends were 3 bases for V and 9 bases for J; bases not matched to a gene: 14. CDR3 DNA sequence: TGTGCCATCAGTGAAGTCGGTCCCCGGGGACTAGCGGGAGGGAGTGAGCAGTTCTTC. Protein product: CAISEVGPRGLAGGSEQFF.

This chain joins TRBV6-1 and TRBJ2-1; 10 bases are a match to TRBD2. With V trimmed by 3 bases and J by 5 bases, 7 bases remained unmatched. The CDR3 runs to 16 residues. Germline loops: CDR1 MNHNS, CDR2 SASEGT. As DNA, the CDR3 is TGTGCCAGCAGTGATATGGGACTAGCGTCCCACAATGAGCAGTTCTTC. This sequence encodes CASSDMGLASHNEQFF.

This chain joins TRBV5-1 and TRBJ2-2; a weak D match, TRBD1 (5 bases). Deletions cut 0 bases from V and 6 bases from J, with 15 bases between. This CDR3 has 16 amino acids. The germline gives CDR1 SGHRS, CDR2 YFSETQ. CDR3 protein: CASSLEVRVVSGELFF. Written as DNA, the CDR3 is TGCGCCAGCAGCTTGGAGGTCAGGGTCGTCTCCGGGGAGCTGTTTTTT.

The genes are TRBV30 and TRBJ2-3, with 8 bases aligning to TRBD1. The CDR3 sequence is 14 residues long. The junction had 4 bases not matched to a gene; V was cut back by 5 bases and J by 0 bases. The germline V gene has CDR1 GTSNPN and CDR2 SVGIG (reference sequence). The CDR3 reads CAWGGTGSTDTQYF. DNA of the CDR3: TGTGCCTGGGGTGGGACAGGTAGCACAGATACGCAGTATTTT.

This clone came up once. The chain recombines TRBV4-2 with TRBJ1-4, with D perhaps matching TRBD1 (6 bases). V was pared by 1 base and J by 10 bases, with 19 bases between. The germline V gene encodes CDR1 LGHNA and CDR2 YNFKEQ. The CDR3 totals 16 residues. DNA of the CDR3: TGTGCCAGCAGCCAAGTTACAGGGACGGGTCAAGGAAAACTGTTTTTT. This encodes CASSQVTGTGQGKLFF.

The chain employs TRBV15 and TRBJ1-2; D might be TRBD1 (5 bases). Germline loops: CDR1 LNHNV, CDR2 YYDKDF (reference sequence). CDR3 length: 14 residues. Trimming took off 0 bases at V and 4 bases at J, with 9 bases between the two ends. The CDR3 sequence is CATSRDAGSYGYTF. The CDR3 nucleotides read TGTGCCACCAGCAGAGATGCAGGGAGCTATGGCTACACCTTC.

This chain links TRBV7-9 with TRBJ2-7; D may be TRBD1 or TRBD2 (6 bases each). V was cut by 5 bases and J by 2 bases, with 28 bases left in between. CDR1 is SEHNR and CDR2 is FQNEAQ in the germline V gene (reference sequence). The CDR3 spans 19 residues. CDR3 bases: TGTGCCAGCAGCCTAATACCCCCAGGACTAAAACAGGGTACCTACGAGCAGTACTTC. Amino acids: CASSLIPPGLKQGTYEQYF.

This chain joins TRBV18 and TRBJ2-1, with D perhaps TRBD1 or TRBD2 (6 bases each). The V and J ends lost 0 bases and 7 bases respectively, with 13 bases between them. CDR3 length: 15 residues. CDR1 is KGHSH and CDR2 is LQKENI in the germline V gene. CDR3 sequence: CASSPPGGLGNEQFF. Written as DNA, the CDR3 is TGTGCCAGCTCACCACCGGGGGGCCTCGGGAATGAGCAGTTCTTC.

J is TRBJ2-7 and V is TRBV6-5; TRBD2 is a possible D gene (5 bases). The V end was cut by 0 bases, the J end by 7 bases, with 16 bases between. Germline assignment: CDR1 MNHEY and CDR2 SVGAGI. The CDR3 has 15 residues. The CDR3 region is CASSYSGVGLGEQYF. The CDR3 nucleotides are TGTGCCAGCAGTTACTCCGGGGTGGGATTGGGGGAGCAGTACTTC.

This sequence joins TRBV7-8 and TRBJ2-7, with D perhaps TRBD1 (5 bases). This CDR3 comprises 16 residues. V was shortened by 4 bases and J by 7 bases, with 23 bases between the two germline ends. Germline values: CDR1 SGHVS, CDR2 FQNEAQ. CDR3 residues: CASSSPQGLTFREQYF. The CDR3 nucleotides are TGTGCCAGCAGCTCGCCCCAGGGCCTGACTTTCCGAGAGCAGTACTTC.

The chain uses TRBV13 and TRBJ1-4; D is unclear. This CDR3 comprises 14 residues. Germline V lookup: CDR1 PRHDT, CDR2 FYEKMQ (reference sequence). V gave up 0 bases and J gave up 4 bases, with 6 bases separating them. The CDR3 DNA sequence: TGTGCCAGCAGCTTAGGGCAGATTAATGAAAAACTGTTTTTT. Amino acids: CASSLGQINEKLFF.